These 3 T cell receptor beta chains came from one sample sequenced in a study of long-term antiretroviral therapy in people with HIV (dated by TCRdb to about 2022). The immunoSEQ hsTCRB v3.0 assay was used at survey level resolution to sequence the TRB variable region. Here the immuneACCESS table is served through TCRdb, limited to in-frame sequences with V and J called. Missing clones are a known gap in these copies; in checked studies unresolved V genes cover under half, and the rest lacks a known reason. The sample profile shows 10,000 to 14,000 clones; about 89% of them were found once. The leading ten clones occupy about a fifth of the sample. The specimen was unsorted PBMCs, collected 0.2 years before starting antiretroviral therapy. Receptors were obtained from a woman aged 40 to 50 with HIV.

This chain links TRBV5-1 with TRBJ1-2, with 7 bases fitting TRBD1. CDR1 and CDR2 from the germline V gene are SGHRS and YFSETQ. The CDR3 is 15 amino acids. V lost 0 bases to trimming and J lost 7 bases; unmatched junction nucleotides: 9. The CDR3 loop reads CASSLDGQDGRGYTF. CDR3 in DNA: TGCGCCAGCAGCTTGGATGGACAGGACGGACGTGGCTACACCTTC.

This chain connects TRBV6-6 to TRBJ1-2; a weak D match, TRBD1 (6 bases). V was shortened by 5 bases and J by 0 bases, with 13 bases between the two germline ends. CDR1 and CDR2 (germline): MNHNY, SVGAGI (reference sequence). The CDR3 spans 15 residues. The DNA of the CDR3 is TGTGCCAGCAGTCTCCAGGGGCCTCCTAACTATGGCTACACCTTC. Residues: CASSLQGPPNYGYTF.

The chain couples TRBV5-5 to TRBJ1-1, with 9 nucleotides matching TRBD1. Germline CDR1 reads SGHKS; CDR2 reads YYEKEE (reference sequence). V lost 3 bases to trimming and J lost 7 bases; unmatched junction nucleotides: 7. The CDR3 is 14 amino acids. In nucleotides, the CDR3 is TGTGCCAGCAGCTGGGGACAGGGCGGTGGTGAAGCTTTCTTT. This codes for CASSWGQGGGEAFF.